The sequence of this T cell receptor beta chain was determined in a study of long-term antiretroviral therapy in people with HIV. Study observations and caveats: Clones expanded before ART dominated the repertoire at all time points.

The libraries were made with immunoSEQ v3.0 at survey level. Sequencing of each sample targeted about 35,000-50,000 T-cell genomes. TCRdb's copy holds only in-frame clones and misses some; the assay was immunoSEQ multiplex PCR. The sample lists approximately 15,000 clones; around 84% were seen once. The CDR3 runs to 16 residues. Germline loops: CDR1 MNHEY, CDR2 SMNVEV (reference sequence). V gave up 8 bases and J gave up 0 bases; unmatched junction bases: 10. Turning to this clone: Its antigen is undetermined.

Inclusion required at least two post-ART and at least one pre-ART PBMC samples. Among participants with HIV, every one received treatment in the United States. This TCR was sampled from a man between 18 and 29 years old with HIV. This material consisted of unsorted PBMCs, taken 0.1 years before starting antiretroviral therapy. The chain couples TRBV27 to TRBJ1-5, with 7 bases aligning to TRBD1. The CDR3 region has the DNA TGTGCCAGCTCCTTGGGAGGGGGCGTTAGCAATCAGCCCCAGCATTTT. It specifies CASSLGGGVSNQPQHF.